The sequence of this T cell receptor beta chain was determined in a study of vaccination and CD4 T cells after COVID-19. Study-wide background: Post-vaccine sample collection happened at a median of around 65 days after dose two, ranging 14 to 241.

On this clonotype itself: Its antigen is currently unknown.

J gave up 8 bases and V 2 bases, and 6 bases lay outside the gene matches. Germline CDR1 reads LNHDA; CDR2 reads SQIVND (reference sequence). The CDR3 runs 14 residues. TCRdb fed the PCR reads into MiXCR, producing one record per CDR3 protein. Of some 21,000 distinct CDR3 sequences listed, more than 45% were seen once; the top ten hold approximately 0.99%. The study's findings and limits: Median SARS-CoV-2-reactive clonotype numbers went up from about 20 to 38, but not significantly.

Sequences were derived from CD4+ T cells from blood, sampled before SARS-CoV-2 vaccination. The chain couples TRBV19 to TRBJ2-1; 7 bases are a match to TRBD2. The receptor's source is a human donor who had recovered from COVID-19. In DNA form, the CDR3 reads TGTGCCAGTAGTATAATTTGGGAGGGCCATGAGCAGTTCTTC. Translated: CASSIIWEGHEQFF.